The entry below describes one TCR beta chain. Its specificity is unknown. A much larger clone is a single base away; this may be a read error. Germline lookup yields CDR1 MDHEN and CDR2 SYDVKM. The CDR3 contains 10 residues. The V and J ends lost 2 bases and 10 bases respectively, with 5 bases between them. This record belongs to a study of regulatory T cells in long-lasting Graves disease. Study-wide results and limits: Persistent disease preferred TRBV28, TRBJ1-2 and TRBJ2-5; new disease, TRBV20-1 and TRBJ2-1.

Documented time point: persistent/refractory GD, antithyroid drugs over 5 years with positive TRAb. The TCR library was prepared using RNA isolated from PBMCs. All patients originated from an endocrinology department located in Xi'an, China. Construction of the TCR beta libraries employed iRepertoire HTBI primers in conjunction with Arm-PCR of CDR3 regions. TCRdb ran MiXCR on the multiplex PCR reads and lists one entry per CDR3 protein. The data hold 300,000 to 500,000 distinct CDR3 sequences, with around 21% observed a single time. The receptor was derived from a female donor with Graves disease. J is TRBJ1-1 and V is TRBV28; D unclear. This specimen was peripheral blood mononuclear cells (PBMCs), taken when the disease was refractory, from a patient treated with antithyroid drugs. The CDR3 is CASSLGGAFF. CDR3 in DNA: TGTGCCAGCAGTTTAGGTGGAGCTTTCTTT.